These 11 T cell receptor beta chains were all obtained from the same sample, sequenced in a study of identifying expanded T cells in peripheral blood (dated by TCRdb to between 2017 and 2020). Receptor libraries were prepared by the immunoSEQ multiplex PCR assay. This immuneACCESS table, as held by TCRdb, lists in-frame sequences with V and J called but not all clones. Of the missing ones, under half trace to an unresolved V gene in checked studies; the others have no known cause. The sample yields about 86,000 clones; about 88% were counted once. Around 4% of the sample is in the top ten clones. Sequencing was performed on blood. The source of these receptors is a person aged 18-70 years in good health.

The genes are TRBV11-2 and TRBJ1-2; no clear D gene. Germline V gene sequence: CDR1 SGHAT, CDR2 FQNNGV. V was clipped by 6 bases and J by 3 bases, with 11 bases between them. The CDR3 covers 13 residues. CDR3 loop: CASSQDNHYGYTF. The CDR3 DNA is TGTGCCAGCAGTCAAGACAACCACTATGGCTACACCTTC.

This sequence joins TRBV6-1 and TRBJ2-3; D not resolved. V was shortened by 4 bases and J by 0 bases, with 11 bases between the two germline ends. Germline CDR1 is MNHNS and CDR2 is SASEGT. The CDR3 is made up of 15 amino acids. CDR3 in DNA: TGTGCCAGCAGTGGTGGGCCCACTAGCACAGATACGCAGTATTTT. It yields the protein CASSGGPTSTDTQYF.

This chain uses TRBV27 with TRBJ1-5; D is perhaps TRBD1 (5 bases). The germline V gene has CDR1 MNHEY and CDR2 SMNVEV (reference sequence). Between the trimmed V and J ends, which lost 4 bases and 1 base, there was a span of 23 bases. The length of the CDR3 is 19 residues. The CDR3 nucleotides read TGTGCCAGCAGTTCGCGCCTCCGGGACGGAGAGTTGAGCAATCAGCCCCAGCATTTT. Protein: CASSSRLRDGELSNQPQHF.

The chain employs TRBV6-5 and TRBJ1-4, with 7 nucleotides matching TRBD1. Germline V gene lookup returns CDR1 MNHEY and CDR2 SVGAGI. The CDR3 runs to 15 residues. The V and J ends lost 2 bases and 7 bases, in that order; junction bases with no gene match: 7. The DNA of the CDR3 is TGTGCCAGCAGTTACGGTACAGGGGTGGGTGAAAAACTGTTTTTT. This gives the protein CASSYGTGVGEKLFF.

This rearrangement joins TRBV27 to TRBJ2-2; D unresolved. The CDR3 is 19 amino acids. The germline gives CDR1 MNHEY, CDR2 SMNVEV (reference sequence). V lost 1 base to trimming and J lost 7 bases, with 25 bases between them. The CDR3 sequence: CASSLFNWMGPAKIGELFF. Written as DNA, the CDR3 is TGTGCCAGCAGTTTATTCAACTGGATGGGTCCCGCAAAGATCGGGGAGCTGTTTTTT.

The CDR3 DNA reads TGTGCCAGCAGCTTCATGAACACTGAAGCTTTCTTT. This translates into CASSFMNTEAFF. The V gene is TRBV11-3, the J gene TRBJ1-1, with D unclear. The V end lost 3 bases, the J end lost 0 bases, and 2 bases lay between the germline ends. CDR3 size: 12 residues. The V gene's germline CDR1 is SGHNT and CDR2 YENEEA.

The chain recombines TRBV5-1 with TRBJ1-2; 9 bases are a match to TRBD1. CDR1 and CDR2 from the germline V gene are SGHRS and YFSETQ. There are 15 residues in the CDR3. V trimming: 6 bases; J trimming: 6 bases; junction bases outside the gene matches: 12. In nucleotides, the CDR3 is TGCGCCAGCACTTACGCCGGGACAGGGAAAGATGGCTACACCTTC. Its protein is CASTYAGTGKDGYTF.

The chain recombines TRBV14 with TRBJ1-1; maybe TRBD1 (5 bases). The CDR3 sequence is 18 residues long. Germline V gives CDR1 SGHDN, CDR2 FVKESK. V was trimmed by 2 bases and J by 0 bases, leaving 19 bases between them. The CDR3 DNA reads TGTGCCAGCAGCCAATTCCAGCAGGGAGGGTACATGAACACTGAAGCTTTCTTT. Protein: CASSQFQQGGYMNTEAFF.

The genes are TRBV19 and TRBJ1-5, with D possibly matching TRBD1 (6 bases). The CDR3 runs 17 residues. Trimming removed 5 bases at V and 1 base at J, with 18 bases between. Germline lookup yields CDR1 LNHDA and CDR2 SQIVND (reference sequence). This CDR3 reads CASSPGYRVRSNQPQHF. In nucleotides, the CDR3 is TGTGCCAGTAGTCCGGGGTACAGGGTTAGAAGCAATCAGCCCCAGCATTTT.

The chain uses TRBV19 and TRBJ1-6, with no clear D. V dropped 1 base and J dropped 0 bases, with 7 bases sitting between them. Germline V gives CDR1 LNHDA, CDR2 SQIVND (reference sequence). The CDR3 spans 16 residues. The CDR3 DNA reads as TGTGCCAGTAGTATAGGGCACAGCTCCTATAATTCACCCCTCCACTTT. Amino acid sequence: CASSIGHSSYNSPLHF.

This clone has a single count. The chain links TRBV7-7 to TRBJ2-7; 7 nucleotides match TRBD2. The CDR3 spans 13 residues. Trimming at V came to 5 bases and at J to 3 bases, leaving 4 bases not matched to a gene. CDR1 is SSHAT, CDR2 FNYEAQ, per germline (reference sequence). CDR3 protein: CASSAGTIYEQYF. The CDR3 bases are TGTGCCAGCAGCGCGGGGACTATCTACGAGCAGTACTTC.